These 23 T cell receptor beta chains originate from one sample sequenced in a study of blood T cell repertoires in COVID-19. The repertoire was sequenced with immunoSEQ multiplex PCR; TCRdb's copy has only in-frame clones and lacks some. Seen here are approximately 170,000 clones, more than 85% observed once, and the top ten hold around 1.1%. Sequenced: peripheral blood. Receptor source: a man aged 25 to 45 with acute or convalescent COVID-19.

The chain is built from TRBV6-1 and TRBJ2-7; D is undetermined. V was pared by 0 bases and J by 4 bases, with 4 bases between. The CDR3 contains 12 residues. The germline CDR1 and CDR2 sequences are MNHNS and SASEGT. For the CDR3, the DNA is TGTGCCAGCAGTGAAGCTACATACGAGCAGTACTTC. This translates into CASSEATYEQYF.

CDR3 residues: CAWSKVPGTGPFF. The CDR3 nucleotides read TGTGCCTGGAGTAAAGTCCCCGGGACAGGGCCGTTCTTC. The chain recombines TRBV30 with TRBJ2-1, with 9 nucleotides matching TRBD1. The V and J ends lost 2 bases and 15 bases, in that order; junction bases with no gene match: 11. The germline V gene encodes CDR1 GTSNPN and CDR2 SVGIG (reference sequence). The CDR3 covers 13 residues.

The chain employs TRBV19 and TRBJ1-1, with 9 bases that match TRBD1. With 5 bases clipped from V and 4 bases from J, the junction kept 14 bases outside the gene matches. There are 17 residues in the CDR3. Germline CDR1 and CDR2: LNHDA and SQIVND (reference sequence). CDR3 amino acids: CASSSEDRGLFATEAFF. For the CDR3, the DNA is TGTGCCAGTAGTTCAGAGGACAGGGGACTATTTGCCACTGAAGCTTTCTTT.

The CDR3 region has the DNA TGTGCCAGCAGCTTAGCAGGGAGCGAAGAGCAGTACTTC. Translation gives CASSLAGSEEQYF. J is TRBJ2-7 and V is TRBV7-2; a weak D match, TRBD2 (5 bases). CDR1 and CDR2 (germline): SGHTA, FQGNSA. There are 13 residues in the CDR3. The ends were cut back, 0 bases at V and 7 bases at J, with 10 bases in the middle.

The chain recombines TRBV4-1 with TRBJ2-3; the D gene is possibly TRBD2 (5 bases). CDR3 size: 16 residues. The ends were cut back, 4 bases at V and 3 bases at J, with 17 bases in the middle. Germline CDR1 MGHRA, CDR2 YSYEKL. The CDR3, as DNA: TGCGCCAGCAGCCTTGGCGGCGGGCAACCAACAGATACGCAGTATTTT. This translates into CASSLGGGQPTDTQYF.

V gene TRBV3-1 (or the pseudogene TRBV3-2) combines with J gene TRBJ2-5; possibly TRBD1 for D (5 bases). Germline assignment: CDR1 LGHDT and CDR2 YNNKEL (reference sequence). This CDR3 has 14 amino acids. Trimming took off 7 bases at V and 5 bases at J, with 17 bases between the two ends. The CDR3 sequence is CASNPETGPETQYF. CDR3 in DNA: TGTGCCAGCAACCCAGAAACAGGTCCGGAGACCCAGTACTTC.

CDR3 in amino acids: CASSVAFNTEAFF. The CDR3 DNA follows: TGTGCCAGCAGCGTAGCTTTCAACACTGAAGCTTTCTTT. The chain uses TRBV9 and TRBJ1-1; unclear D gene. There are 13 residues in the CDR3. Per germline, CDR1 SGDLS and CDR2 YYNGEE. V was cut by 0 bases and J by 2 bases, with 5 bases left in between. Full variable domain (missing parts from reference TRBV9 and TRBJ1-1): DSGVTQTPKHLITATGQRVTLRCSPRSGDLSVYWYQQSLDQGLQFLIQYYNGEERAKGNILERFSAQQFPDLHSELNLSSLELGDSALYFCASSVAFNTEAFFGQGTRLTVV.

The chain employs TRBV2 and TRBJ2-5; 7 bases are a match to TRBD2. Germline CDR1 and CDR2: SNHLY and FYNNEI. V lost 8 bases and J lost 0; bases outside the gene matches: 9. The CDR3 consists of 15 residues. CDR3 in amino acids: CASGPASGYQETQYF. CDR3 nucleotides: TGTGCCAGCGGTCCCGCTAGCGGTTACCAAGAGACCCAGTACTTC.

The chain has TRBV6-5 and TRBJ1-2, with a tentative D call TRBD1 (6 bases). V was shortened by 2 bases and J by 7 bases, with 11 bases between the two germline ends. This CDR3 contains 13 residues. Germline loops: CDR1 MNHEY, CDR2 SVGAGI. Here the CDR3 reads CASSYVQGRGYTF. The CDR3, as DNA: TGTGCCAGCAGTTACGTACAGGGACGTGGCTACACCTTC.

This clone was detected ten times or more. The V gene is TRBV6-5, the J gene TRBJ2-7, with unresolved D. Deletions cut 9 bases from V and 4 bases from J, with 7 bases between. Germline CDR1 reads MNHEY; CDR2 reads SVGAGI. The CDR3 spans 10 residues. The CDR3 loop reads CASELYEQYF. CDR3 sequence (DNA): TGTGCCAGTGAACTATACGAGCAGTACTTC.

The chain carries TRBV7-3 and TRBJ1-5; no clear D. The CDR3 has 18 amino acids. Germline V gives CDR1 SGHTA, CDR2 FQGTGA. V lost 5 bases and J 0 bases, leaving 20 bases between the germline ends. CDR3 sequence (DNA): TGTGCCAGCAGCGAAGGGCCGGAGGGTCTCTTTAGCAATCAGCCCCAGCATTTT. This gives the protein CASSEGPEGLFSNQPQHF.

CDR3 coding DNA: TGTGCCAGCAGCCCAAGGGGACTAGACAATGAGCAGTTCTTC. It codes for CASSPRGLDNEQFF. This rearrangement joins TRBV7-3 to TRBJ2-1; 8 bases are shared with TRBD2. CDR1 is SGHTA and CDR2 is FQGTGA in the germline V gene. The V gene end was trimmed by 5 bases and the J gene end by 5 bases; junction bases not matched to a gene: 5. The CDR3 runs to 14 residues.

V usage is TRBV24-1 and J usage is TRBJ2-1, with D hard to call. The V gene lost 1 base and the J gene lost 7 bases, with 13 bases spanning the gap. From germline, CDR1 is KGHDR and CDR2 SFDVKD. This CDR3 contains 15 residues. The CDR3 bases are TGTGCCACCAGTGATTTCTTAGCCACGATAAATGAGCAGTTCTTC. This translates into CATSDFLATINEQFF.

This clone has just one count. The DNA of the CDR3 is TGTGCCAGCAGCTCAGACAGTAATCAGCCCCAGCATTTT. This sequence encodes CASSSDSNQPQHF. The chain combines TRBV7-9 with TRBJ1-5, with D possibly TRBD1 on 5 matching bases. V was shortened by 4 bases and J by 4 bases, with 8 bases between the two germline ends. Germline V gene data show CDR1 as SEHNR and CDR2 as FQNEAQ (reference sequence). The CDR3 extends over 13 amino acids.

CDR3 loop: CAWGLSGAVDTQYF. CDR3 nucleotides: TGTGCCTGGGGCCTGTCAGGGGCCGTAGATACGCAGTATTTT. The chain uses TRBV30 and TRBJ2-3; D is possibly TRBD1 (6 bases). CDR1 and CDR2 (germline): GTSNPN, SVGIG (reference sequence). The ends were cut back, 5 bases at V and 5 bases at J, with 17 bases in the middle. This CDR3 is built from 14 residues.

The chain couples TRBV15 to TRBJ1-4; 8 positions agree with TRBD1. The CDR3 consists of 14 residues. Germline CDR1 is LNHNV and CDR2 is YYDKDF (reference sequence). The trim removed 4 bases at V and 7 bases at J, leaving 5 bases unmatched. CDR3 protein: CATSIDRGSEKLFF. The CDR3 coding sequence is TGTGCCACCAGCATCGACAGGGGAAGTGAAAAACTGTTTTTT.

The rearrangement links TRBV7-8 to TRBJ1-6; 7 bases map to TRBD1. The CDR3 is 13 residues long. V lost 3 bases to trimming and J lost 7 bases; unmatched junction nucleotides: 0. Germline V lookup: CDR1 SGHVS, CDR2 FQNEAQ. The CDR3 reads CASSLTGNSPLHF. As DNA, the CDR3 is TGTGCCAGCAGCTTGACAGGGAATTCACCCCTCCACTTT.

This clone was counted between two and nine times. In nucleotides, the CDR3 is TGCAGCGTTCAAGGACAGGGAATACCTGAAGCTTTCTTT. Protein sequence: CSVQGQGIPEAFF. The chain combines TRBV29-1 with TRBJ1-1; 8 nucleotides match TRBD1. Trimming cost V 5 bases and J 6 bases; bases outside gene matches: 8. There are 13 residues in the CDR3. Germline V lookup: CDR1 SQVTM, CDR2 ANQGSEA.

The chain uses TRBV30 and TRBJ1-6, with D uncertain. Trimming shortened V by 3 bases and J by 11 bases, and 17 bases separated the two germline ends. Germline V gives CDR1 GTSNPN, CDR2 SVGIG (reference sequence). CDR3 size: 14 residues. The CDR3 here is CAWRVGTPGPPLHF. The CDR3 DNA follows: TGTGCCTGGAGAGTAGGAACCCCGGGTCCACCCCTCCACTTT.

The V call is TRBV5-8, the J call TRBJ1-6; 9 bases fit TRBD1. Looked up from germline, CDR1 is SGHTS and CDR2 is YDEGEE. The CDR3 consists of 16 residues. V gave up 4 bases and J gave up 5 bases; unmatched junction bases: 7. CDR3 sequence: CASSLPGQGNNSPLHF. The DNA of the CDR3 is TGTGCCAGCAGCCTTCCGGGACAGGGCAATAATTCACCCCTCCACTTT.

This chain links TRBV29-1 with TRBJ2-5, with 13 bases fitting TRBD2. With 1 base clipped from V and 1 base from J, the junction kept 3 bases outside the gene matches. CDR1 is SQVTM and CDR2 is ANQGSEA in the germline V gene. The CDR3 runs 16 residues. CDR3 coding DNA: TGCAGCGTTGAAGTACGACTAGCGGGAGGCCAAGAGACCCAGTACTTC. Protein: CSVEVRLAGGQETQYF.

The chain couples TRBV11-2 to TRBJ2-3, with D possibly TRBD2 on 5 matching bases. Trimming left V 1 base short and J 4 bases short, with 6 bases between. CDR1 is SGHAT and CDR2 is FQNNGV in the germline V gene. The CDR3 runs to 13 residues. The CDR3 is CASSLAGSDTQYF. CDR3 coding DNA: TGTGCCAGCAGCTTAGCGGGGTCAGATACGCAGTATTTT.

This clone was observed a single time. The rearrangement links TRBV7-3 to TRBJ1-3; tentatively, D is TRBD1 (6 bases). V was cut by 0 bases and J by 7 bases, with 13 bases left in between. CDR1 and CDR2 from the germline V gene are SGHTA and FQGTGA. The CDR3 loop spans 15 amino acids. The CDR3 sequence: CASSLTTGLRNTIYF. The CDR3 nucleotides are TGTGCCAGCAGCTTAACTACAGGGCTGCGCAACACCATATATTTT.